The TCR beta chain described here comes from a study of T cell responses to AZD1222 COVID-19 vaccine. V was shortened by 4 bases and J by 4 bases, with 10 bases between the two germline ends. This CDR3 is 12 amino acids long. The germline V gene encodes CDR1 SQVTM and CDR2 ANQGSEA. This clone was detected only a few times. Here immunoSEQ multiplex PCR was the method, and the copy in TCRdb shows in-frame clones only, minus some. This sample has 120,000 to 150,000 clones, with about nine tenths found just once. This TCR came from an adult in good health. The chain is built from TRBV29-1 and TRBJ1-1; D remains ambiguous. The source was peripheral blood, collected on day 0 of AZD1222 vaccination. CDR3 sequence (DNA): TGCAGCGTTGCCGTGGGTCTCACTGAAGCTTTCTTT. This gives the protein CSVAVGLTEAFF.